The rows below give T cell receptor beta chains drawn from one sample of a study of graft-versus-host responses after intestinal transplantation. Repertoires were generated with immunoSEQ multiplex PCR, while TCRdb's copy carries only in-frame clones and drops some. The data show tens of thousands of clones, with 85% to 95% seen just once and roughly 2% held by the top ten. For these TCRs, the target antigens are not known. The sequencing here drew on unstimulated CD8+ T cells sorted from spleen or lymph node cells, taken before intestinal transplant. The source is a human donor who received an intestinal transplant. The conserved cysteine and the conserved F or W are not part of the CDR3 here. Each record gives: J gene, V gene, clone size, CDR3 protein. Some rows mark clone size as missing; the rest say once, few, many or name a class of expanded clone.

J gene: TRBJ2-1; V gene: TRBV6-5; clone size: -; CDR3 protein: ASTDGGSYNEQF
J gene: TRBJ2-7; V gene: TRBV7-2; clone size: once; CDR3 protein: ASSLVGRGYEQY
J gene: TRBJ2-3; V gene: TRBV9; clone size: -; CDR3 protein: ASSPGLPLYTDTQY
J gene: TRBJ1-1; V gene: TRBV7-9; clone size: -; CDR3 protein: ASSLPGTGATEAF
J gene: TRBJ2-1; V gene: TRBV30; clone size: -; CDR3 protein: AWMGHSSYNEQF
J gene: TRBJ1-1; V gene: TRBV4-3; clone size: -; CDR3 protein: ASSQFPTVNTEAF
J gene: TRBJ2-5; V gene: TRBV7-2; clone size: -; CDR3 protein: ASSSLVEETQY
J gene: TRBJ2-1; V gene: TRBV7-9; clone size: -; CDR3 protein: ASSLEGGPENEQF
J gene: TRBJ2-1; V gene: TRBV6-5; clone size: -; CDR3 protein: ASSLQGPHYNEQF
J gene: TRBJ2-2; V gene: TRBV27; clone size: -; CDR3 protein: ASRPDRVYTGELF
J gene: TRBJ2-2; V gene: TRBV30; clone size: -; CDR3 protein: ASGTGYTGELF
J gene: TRBJ1-2; V gene: TRBV5-1; clone size: -; CDR3 protein: ASSSRLGGGYT
J gene: TRBJ2-7; V gene: TRBV29-1; clone size: -; CDR3 protein: SVEALGGEQY
J gene: TRBJ2-3; V gene: TRBV10-1; clone size: -; CDR3 protein: ASSNGGATDTQY
J gene: TRBJ2-2; V gene: TRBV2; clone size: -; CDR3 protein: ASSATGTAVNTGELF
J gene: TRBJ1-1; V gene: TRBV27; clone size: -; CDR3 protein: ASRTGGTEAF
J gene: TRBJ2-2; V gene: TRBV14; clone size: -; CDR3 protein: ASSSAGQIVPGGELF
J gene: TRBJ2-7; V gene: TRBV4-3; clone size: -; CDR3 protein: ASSLRTGPYEQY
J gene: TRBJ2-3; V gene: TRBV4-3; clone size: -; CDR3 protein: ASSQDQLAGGDTQY
J gene: TRBJ2-5; V gene: TRBV4-3; clone size: -; CDR3 protein: ASSHAYGKSLQETQY
J gene: TRBJ2-5; V gene: TRBV7-6; clone size: -; CDR3 protein: ASSLLERQGKETQY
J gene: TRBJ1-2; V gene: TRBV27; clone size: -; CDR3 protein: ASSPNLGAGYT
J gene: TRBJ2-1; V gene: TRBV19; clone size: -; CDR3 protein: ASSITSGGPSYNEQF